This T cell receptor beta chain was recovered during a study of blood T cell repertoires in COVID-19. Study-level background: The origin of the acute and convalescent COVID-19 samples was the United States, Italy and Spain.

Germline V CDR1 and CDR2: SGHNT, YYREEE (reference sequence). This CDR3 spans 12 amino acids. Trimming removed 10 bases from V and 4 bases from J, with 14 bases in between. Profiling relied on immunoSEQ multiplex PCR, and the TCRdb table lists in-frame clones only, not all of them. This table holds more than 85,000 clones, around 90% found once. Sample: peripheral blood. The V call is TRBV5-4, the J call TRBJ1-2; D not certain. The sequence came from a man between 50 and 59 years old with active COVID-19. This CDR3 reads CACLWEVYGYTF. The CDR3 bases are TGTGCCTGCCTTTGGGAGGTCTATGGCTACACCTTC.